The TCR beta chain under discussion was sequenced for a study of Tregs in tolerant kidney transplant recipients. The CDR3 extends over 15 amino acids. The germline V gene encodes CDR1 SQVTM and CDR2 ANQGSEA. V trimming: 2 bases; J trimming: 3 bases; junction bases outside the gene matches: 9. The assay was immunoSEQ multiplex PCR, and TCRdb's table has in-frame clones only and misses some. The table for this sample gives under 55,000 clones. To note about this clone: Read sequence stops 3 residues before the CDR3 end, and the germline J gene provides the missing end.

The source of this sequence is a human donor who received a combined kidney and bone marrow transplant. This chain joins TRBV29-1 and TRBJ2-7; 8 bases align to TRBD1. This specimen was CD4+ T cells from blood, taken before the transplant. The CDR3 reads CSVEHRSGQGYEQYF. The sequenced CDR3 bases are TGCAGCGTTGAACATCGTTCCGGACAGGGCTACGAG.